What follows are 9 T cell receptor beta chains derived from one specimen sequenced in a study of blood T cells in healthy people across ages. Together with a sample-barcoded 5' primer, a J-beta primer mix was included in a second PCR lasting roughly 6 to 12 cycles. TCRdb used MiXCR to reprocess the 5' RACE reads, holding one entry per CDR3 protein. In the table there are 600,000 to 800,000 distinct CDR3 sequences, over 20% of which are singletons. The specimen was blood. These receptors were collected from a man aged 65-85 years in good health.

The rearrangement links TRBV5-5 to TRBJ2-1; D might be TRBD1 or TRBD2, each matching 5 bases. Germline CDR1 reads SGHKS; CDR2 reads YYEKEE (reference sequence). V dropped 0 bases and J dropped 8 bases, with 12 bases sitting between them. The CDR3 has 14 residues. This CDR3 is CASSLALGADEQFF. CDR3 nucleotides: TGTGCCAGCAGCTTGGCGCTCGGGGCTGATGAGCAGTTCTTC.

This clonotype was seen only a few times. The CDR3 nucleotides are TGTGCCAGCAGCGGCCCATCCAGGGGAGAGAGGTCCTACGAGCAGTACTTC. Amino acids: CASSGPSRGERSYEQYF. V and J are TRBV9 and TRBJ2-7; the D gene is possibly TRBD1 (6 bases). The V end was cut by 3 bases, the J end by 1 base, with 20 bases between. Germline values: CDR1 SGDLS, CDR2 YYNGEE. The CDR3 covers 17 residues.

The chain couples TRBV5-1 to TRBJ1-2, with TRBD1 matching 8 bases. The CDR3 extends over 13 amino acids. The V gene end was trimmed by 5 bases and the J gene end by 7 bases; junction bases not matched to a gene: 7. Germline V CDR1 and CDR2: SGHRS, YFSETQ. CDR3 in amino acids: CASRPGQGSGYTF. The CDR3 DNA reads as TGCGCCAGCAGACCCGGACAGGGAAGTGGCTACACCTTC.

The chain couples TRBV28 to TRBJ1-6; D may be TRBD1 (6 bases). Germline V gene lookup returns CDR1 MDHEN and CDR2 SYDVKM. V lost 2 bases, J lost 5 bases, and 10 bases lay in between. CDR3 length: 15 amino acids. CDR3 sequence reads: CASSLRDTHNSPLHF. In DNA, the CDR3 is TGTGCCAGCAGTTTAAGGGACACCCATAATTCACCCCTCCACTTT.

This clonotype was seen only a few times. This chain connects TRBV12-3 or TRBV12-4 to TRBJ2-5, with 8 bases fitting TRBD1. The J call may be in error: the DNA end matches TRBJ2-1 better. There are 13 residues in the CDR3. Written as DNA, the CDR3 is TGTGCCAGCAGCTTTGCAGGGGGCCGAGAGCAGTTCTTC. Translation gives CASSFAGGREQFF.

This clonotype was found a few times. The CDR3 sequence: CSVGDSFNYGYTF. The CDR3 bases are TGCAGCGTTGGAGACAGCTTTAACTATGGCTACACCTTC. This sequence joins TRBV29-1 and TRBJ1-2; D may be TRBD1 (5 bases). CDR3 length: 13 residues. Germline CDR1 reads SQVTM; CDR2 reads ANQGSEA. V lost 4 bases and J lost 1, with 10 bases in between.

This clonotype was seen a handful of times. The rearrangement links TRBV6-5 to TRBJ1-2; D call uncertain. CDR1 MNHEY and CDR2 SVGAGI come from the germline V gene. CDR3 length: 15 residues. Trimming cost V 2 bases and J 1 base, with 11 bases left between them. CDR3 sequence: CASSYNGRYNYGYTF. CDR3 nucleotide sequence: TGTGCCAGCAGTTACAACGGACGCTATAACTATGGCTACACCTTC.

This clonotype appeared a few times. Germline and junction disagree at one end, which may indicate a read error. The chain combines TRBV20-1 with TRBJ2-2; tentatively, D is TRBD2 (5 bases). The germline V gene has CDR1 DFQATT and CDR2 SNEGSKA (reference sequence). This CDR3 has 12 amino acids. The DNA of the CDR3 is TGCAGTGCTAACCCGAACACCGGGGAGCTGCTTTTT. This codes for CSANPNTGELLF.

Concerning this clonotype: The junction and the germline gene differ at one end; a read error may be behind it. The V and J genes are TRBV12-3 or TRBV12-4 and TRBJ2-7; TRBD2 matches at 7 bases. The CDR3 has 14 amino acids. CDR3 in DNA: TGTGCCAGCAGTTTCGGACTAGTCTCCTGCGAGCAGTACTTC. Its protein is CASSFGLVSCEQYF.